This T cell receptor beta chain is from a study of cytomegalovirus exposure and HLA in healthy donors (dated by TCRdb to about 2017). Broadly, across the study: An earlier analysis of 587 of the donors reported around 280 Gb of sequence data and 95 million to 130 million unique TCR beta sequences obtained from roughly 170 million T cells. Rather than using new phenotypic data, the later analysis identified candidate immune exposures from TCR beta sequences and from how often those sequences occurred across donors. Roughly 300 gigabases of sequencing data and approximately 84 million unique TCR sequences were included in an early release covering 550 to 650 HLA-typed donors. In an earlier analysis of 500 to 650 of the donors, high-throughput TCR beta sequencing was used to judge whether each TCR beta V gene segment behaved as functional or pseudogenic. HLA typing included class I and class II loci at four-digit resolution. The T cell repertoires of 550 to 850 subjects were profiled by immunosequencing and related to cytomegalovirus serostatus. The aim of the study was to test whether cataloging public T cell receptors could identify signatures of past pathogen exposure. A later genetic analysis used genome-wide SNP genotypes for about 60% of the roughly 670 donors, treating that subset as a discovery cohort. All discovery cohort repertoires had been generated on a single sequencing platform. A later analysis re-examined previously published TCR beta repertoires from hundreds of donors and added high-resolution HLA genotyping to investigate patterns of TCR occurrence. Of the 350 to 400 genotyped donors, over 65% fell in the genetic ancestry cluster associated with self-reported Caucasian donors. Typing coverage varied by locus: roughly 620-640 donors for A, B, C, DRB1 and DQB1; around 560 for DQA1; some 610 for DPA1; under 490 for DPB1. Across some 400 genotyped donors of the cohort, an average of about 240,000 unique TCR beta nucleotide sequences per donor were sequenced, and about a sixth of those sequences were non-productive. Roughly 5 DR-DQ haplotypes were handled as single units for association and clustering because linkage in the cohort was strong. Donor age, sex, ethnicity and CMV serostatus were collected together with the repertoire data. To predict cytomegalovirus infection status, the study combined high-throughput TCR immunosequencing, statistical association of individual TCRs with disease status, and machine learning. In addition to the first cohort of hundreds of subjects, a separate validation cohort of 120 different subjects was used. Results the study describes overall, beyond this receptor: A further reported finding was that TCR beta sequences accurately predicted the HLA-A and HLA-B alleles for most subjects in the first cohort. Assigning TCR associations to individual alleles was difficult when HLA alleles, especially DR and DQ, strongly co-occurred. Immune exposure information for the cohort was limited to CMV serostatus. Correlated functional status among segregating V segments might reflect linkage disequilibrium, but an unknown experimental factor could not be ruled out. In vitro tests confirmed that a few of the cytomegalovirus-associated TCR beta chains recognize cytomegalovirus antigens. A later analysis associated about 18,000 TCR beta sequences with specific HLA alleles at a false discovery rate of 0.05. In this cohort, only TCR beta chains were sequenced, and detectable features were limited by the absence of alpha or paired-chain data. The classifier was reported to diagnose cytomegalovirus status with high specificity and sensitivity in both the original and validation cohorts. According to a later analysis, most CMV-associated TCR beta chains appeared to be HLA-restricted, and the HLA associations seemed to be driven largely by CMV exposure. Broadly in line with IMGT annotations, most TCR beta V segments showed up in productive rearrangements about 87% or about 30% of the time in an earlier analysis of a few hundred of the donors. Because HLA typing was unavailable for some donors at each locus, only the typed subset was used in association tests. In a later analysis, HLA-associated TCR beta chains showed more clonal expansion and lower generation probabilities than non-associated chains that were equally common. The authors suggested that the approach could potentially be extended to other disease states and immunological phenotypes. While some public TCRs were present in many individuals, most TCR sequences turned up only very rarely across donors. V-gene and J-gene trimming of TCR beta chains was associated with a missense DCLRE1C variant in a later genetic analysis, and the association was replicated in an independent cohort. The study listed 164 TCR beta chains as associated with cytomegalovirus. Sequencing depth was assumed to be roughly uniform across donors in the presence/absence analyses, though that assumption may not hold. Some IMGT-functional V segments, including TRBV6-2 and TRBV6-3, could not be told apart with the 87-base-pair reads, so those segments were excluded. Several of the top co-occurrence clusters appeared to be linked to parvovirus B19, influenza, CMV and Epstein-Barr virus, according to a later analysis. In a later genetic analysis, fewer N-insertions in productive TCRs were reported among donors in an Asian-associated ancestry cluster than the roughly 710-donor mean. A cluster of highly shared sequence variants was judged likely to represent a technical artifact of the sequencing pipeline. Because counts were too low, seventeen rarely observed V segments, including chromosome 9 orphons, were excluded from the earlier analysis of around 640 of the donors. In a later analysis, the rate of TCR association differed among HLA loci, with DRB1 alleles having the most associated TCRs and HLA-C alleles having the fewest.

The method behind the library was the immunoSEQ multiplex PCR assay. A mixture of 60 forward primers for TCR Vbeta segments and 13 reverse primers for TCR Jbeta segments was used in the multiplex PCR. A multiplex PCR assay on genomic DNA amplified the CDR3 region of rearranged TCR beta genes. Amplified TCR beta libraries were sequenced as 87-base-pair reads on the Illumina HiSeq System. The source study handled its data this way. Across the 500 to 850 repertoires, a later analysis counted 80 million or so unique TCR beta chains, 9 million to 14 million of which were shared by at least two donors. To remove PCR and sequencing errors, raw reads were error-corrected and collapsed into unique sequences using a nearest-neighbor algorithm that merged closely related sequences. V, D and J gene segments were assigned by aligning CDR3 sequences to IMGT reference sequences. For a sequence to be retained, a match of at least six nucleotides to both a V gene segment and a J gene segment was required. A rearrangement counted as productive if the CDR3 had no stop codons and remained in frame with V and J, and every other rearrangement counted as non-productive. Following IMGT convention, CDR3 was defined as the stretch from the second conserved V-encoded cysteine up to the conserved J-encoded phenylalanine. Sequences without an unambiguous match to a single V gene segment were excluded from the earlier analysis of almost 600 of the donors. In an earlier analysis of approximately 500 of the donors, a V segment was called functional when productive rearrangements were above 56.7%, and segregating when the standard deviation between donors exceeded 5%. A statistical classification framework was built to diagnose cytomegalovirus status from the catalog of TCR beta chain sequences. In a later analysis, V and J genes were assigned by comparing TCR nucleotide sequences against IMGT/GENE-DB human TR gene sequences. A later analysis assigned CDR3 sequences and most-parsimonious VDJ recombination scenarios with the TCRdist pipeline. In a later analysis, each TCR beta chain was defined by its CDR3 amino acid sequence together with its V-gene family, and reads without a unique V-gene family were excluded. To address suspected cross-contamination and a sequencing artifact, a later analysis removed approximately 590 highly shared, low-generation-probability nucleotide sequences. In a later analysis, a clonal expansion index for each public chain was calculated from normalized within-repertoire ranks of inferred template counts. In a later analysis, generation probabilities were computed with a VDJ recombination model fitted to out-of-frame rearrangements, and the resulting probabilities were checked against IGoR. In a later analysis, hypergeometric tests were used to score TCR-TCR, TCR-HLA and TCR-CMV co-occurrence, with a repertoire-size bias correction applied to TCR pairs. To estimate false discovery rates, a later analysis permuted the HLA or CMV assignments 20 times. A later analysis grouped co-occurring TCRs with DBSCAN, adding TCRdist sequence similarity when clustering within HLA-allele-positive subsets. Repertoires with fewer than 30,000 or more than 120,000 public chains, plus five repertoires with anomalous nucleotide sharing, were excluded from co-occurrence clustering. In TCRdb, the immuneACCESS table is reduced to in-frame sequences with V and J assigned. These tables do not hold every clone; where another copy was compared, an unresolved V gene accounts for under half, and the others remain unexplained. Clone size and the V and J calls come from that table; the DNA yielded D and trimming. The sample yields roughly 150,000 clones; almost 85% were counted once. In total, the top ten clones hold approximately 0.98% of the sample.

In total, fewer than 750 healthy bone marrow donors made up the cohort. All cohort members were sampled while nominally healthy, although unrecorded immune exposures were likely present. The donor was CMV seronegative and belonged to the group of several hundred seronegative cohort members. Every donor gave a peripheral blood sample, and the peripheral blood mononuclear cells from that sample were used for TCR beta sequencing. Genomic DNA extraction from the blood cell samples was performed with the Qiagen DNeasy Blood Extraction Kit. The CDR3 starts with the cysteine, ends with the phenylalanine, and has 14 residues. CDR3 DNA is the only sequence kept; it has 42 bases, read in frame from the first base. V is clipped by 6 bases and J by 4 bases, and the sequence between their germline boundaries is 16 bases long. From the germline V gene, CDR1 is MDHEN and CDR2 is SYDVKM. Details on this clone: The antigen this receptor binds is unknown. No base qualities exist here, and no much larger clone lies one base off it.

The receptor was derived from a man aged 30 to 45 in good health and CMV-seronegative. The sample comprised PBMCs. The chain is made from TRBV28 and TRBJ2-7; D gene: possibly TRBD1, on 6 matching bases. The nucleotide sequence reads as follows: TGTGCCAGCAGCCCTACAGGGAGTTGGTACGAGCAGTACTTC. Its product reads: CASSPTGSWYEQYF.